The sequence of this TCR beta chain was determined in a study of T cells in Graves' hyperthyroidism and ophthalmopathy (dated by TCRdb to the late 2010s). Broadly, across the study: Peripheral blood samples were taken at the time of initial diagnosis, prior to any treatment. The paper reports TCR Vbeta CDR3 sequencing of more than 120 peripheral blood samples: 40 to 45 ophthalmopathy, fewer than 80 hyperthyroidism and some 17 progressor patients. In six Graves' hyperthyroidism patients, the study also compared T-cell repertoires from thyroid tissue with T-cell repertoires from blood. Prospective prediction of ophthalmopathy was tested in an independent validation cohort consisting of some 19 hyperthyroidism patients and 15 to 17 patients who later progressed to ophthalmopathy. The roughly 90 discovery patients were divided at random into training and test sets in a 7:3 ratio. TCR V-J signatures able to tell the groups apart were searched for in a discovery cohort of about a hundred patients, of whom more than 40 had Graves' ophthalmopathy and roughly 59 had stable Graves' hyperthyroidism. After blood sampling, hyperthyroidism patients were treated with methimazole at a starting dose of 30 mg daily, and ophthalmopathy patients were treated with high-dose intravenous methylprednisolone.

What the work shows at the level of the full study, not this receptor alone: No statistical method was used to set the sample size in advance, and investigators knew the group allocation. Blood samples also contained most of the expanded thyroid clonotypes (frequency above 0.001), which suggests that blood repertoires may reflect thyroid immune responses. In cross-validation, a model built on a 13 V-J signature told ophthalmopathy apart from stable hyperthyroidism with under 90% sensitivity and about 81% specificity, and in testing the same model reached 80%/75%. In validation, the model predicted progression to ophthalmopathy a median of 6.5 months before onset, with 70% to 71% sensitivity and around 76% specificity.

At least ten counts were recorded for this clonotype. This clone's antigen is unknown. Nothing much larger sits one base from this clone, and base qualities are not available. Amplification of TCR beta CDR3 regions was carried out from RNA transcripts. A first-round RT-PCR of the TCR CDR3 used the HTBI primer set with the Qiagen OneStep RT-PCR kit. A second multiplex PCR round built the libraries, followed by size selection and purification. Sequencing of the libraries was done on an Illumina HiSeq2000 using paired-end 100 bp reads. The original methods were these. SOAPnuke was used to process the raw data, removing reads that contained adapters or uncalled bases, had a mean Phred below 15, or lacked an exact match to the constant primer or identifier. COPE v1.2.5 was used to merge high-quality paired reads, and clonotypes were defined as unique nucleotide sequences. MiTCR v1.1 was used to align the clonotypes against IMGT TRBV, TRBD and TRBJ reference segments. Only V-J combinations with frequency above 0.0001, covering 99.2% of repertoires, were analysed. The TCS score was defined as F50 (clonal expansion) divided by E x V (chaos), with BLOSUM62-based TCRdist calculated between CDR3 peptides within each V-J. Welch's t-statistics and random forest reduced fewer than 550 V-J features to 13, which were used in a naive Bayes classifier (R e1071). Using fastp trimming at Q25 and MiXCR clonotype assembly, TCRdb reanalyzed the public sequencing data and kept in-frame beta chains. All rows with the same CDR3 protein become a single entry with the most common DNA and genes. Here the V and J calls rest on TCRdb's processing, not on the authors' analysis. The sample table holds about 560,000 distinct CDR3 sequences, of which 16% were seen once. Clones ranked in the top ten supply more than 15% of the sample.

Graves' hyperthyroidism was defined as stable when no progression to ophthalmopathy occurred over 18 months of follow-up. The hyperthyroidism patients were between 18 and 65 years old and newly diagnosed, with a disease duration of less than 2 months. Patients with uncontrolled infections, other autoimmune diseases, pregnancy or lactation were excluded. Diagnoses were based on clinical symptoms, serum thyroxine and TRAb, thyroid ultrasound and orbital computed tomography. PBMCs were separated from 10 ml of fresh peripheral blood using Ficoll-Paque density gradient centrifugation. Total RNA was extracted with Trizol reagent, and quality was checked on an Agilent 2100 Bioanalyzer. This TCR was recovered from a woman aged 18-29 years with Graves' hyperthyroidism. The sequenced sample was blood.

CDR3 reads: CASRGGEWRDSYNEQFF. The nucleotides are TGTGCCAGCAGGGGGGGAGAATGGCGGGACTCCTACAATGAGCAGTTCTTC. The sequence links TRBV12-3 or TRBV12-4 to TRBJ2-1; 6 matching bases give a weak D call of TRBD2. Its CDR3 holds 17 amino acids, cysteine through phenylalanine. This entry keeps only the CDR3 DNA: 51 bases, framed from base 1. V loses 6 bases of germline sequence and J loses 0 bases, and the interval between the two ends is 18 bases.